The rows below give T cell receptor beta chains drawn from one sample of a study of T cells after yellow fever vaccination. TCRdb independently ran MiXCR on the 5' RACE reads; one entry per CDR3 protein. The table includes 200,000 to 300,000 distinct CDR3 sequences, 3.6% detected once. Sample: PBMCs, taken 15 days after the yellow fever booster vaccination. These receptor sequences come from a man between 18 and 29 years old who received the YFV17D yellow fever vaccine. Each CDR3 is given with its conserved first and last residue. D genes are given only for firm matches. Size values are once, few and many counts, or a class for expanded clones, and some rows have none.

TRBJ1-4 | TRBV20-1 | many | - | CSARHGLNEKLFF | TGCAGTGCTAGGCACGGACTCAATGAAAAACTGTTTTTT
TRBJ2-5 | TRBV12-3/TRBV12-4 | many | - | CASLAQRSSQETQYF | TGTGCCAGCCTGGCTCAGCGGTCCTCCCAGGAGACCCAGTACTTC
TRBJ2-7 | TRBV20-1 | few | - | CSAIKQAYEQYF | TGCAGTGCCATCAAACAAGCCTACGAGCAGTACTTC
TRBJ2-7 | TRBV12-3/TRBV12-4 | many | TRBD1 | CASSQQGILSYEQYF | TGTGCCAGCAGTCAACAGGGGATCCTATCCTACGAGCAGTACTTC
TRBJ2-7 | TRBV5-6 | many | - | CASSSQAYEQYF | TGTGCCAGCAGCTCGCAAGCCTACGAGCAGTACTTC
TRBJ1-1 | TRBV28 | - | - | CASSTPRTENTEAFF | TGTGCCAGCAGTACCCCCCGGACGGAGAACACTGAAGCTTTCTTT
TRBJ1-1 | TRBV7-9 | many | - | CASSLGGLRAFF | TGTGCCAGCAGCTTAGGGGGTCTTCGGGCTTTCTTT
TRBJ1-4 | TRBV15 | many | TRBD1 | CVGDRATNEKLFF | TGTGTCGGCGACAGGGCGACTAATGAAAAACTGTTTTTT
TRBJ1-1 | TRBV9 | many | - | CASSVGDGGAEAFF | TGTGCCAGCAGCGTCGGGGACGGAGGTGCTGAAGCTTTCTTT
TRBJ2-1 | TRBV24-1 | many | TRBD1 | CATSESPGQGRNEQFF | TGTGCCACCAGTGAATCTCCGGGACAGGGGAGGAATGAGCAGTTCTTC
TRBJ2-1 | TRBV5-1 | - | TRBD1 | CASSQGVLSYNEQFF | TGCGCCAGCAGCCAGGGGGTACTATCCTACAATGAGCAGTTCTTC
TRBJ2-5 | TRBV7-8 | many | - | CASTKPRGETQYF | TGTGCCAGCACCAAACCCAGGGGAGAGACCCAGTACTTC
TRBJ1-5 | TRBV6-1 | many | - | CASSYLRGDRGNQPQHF | TGTGCCAGCAGTTATCTTCGGGGGGATAGGGGCAATCAGCCCCAGCATTTT
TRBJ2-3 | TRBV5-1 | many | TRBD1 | CASSFGQGPTDTQYF | TGCGCCAGCAGCTTTGGACAGGGGCCCACAGATACGCAGTATTTT
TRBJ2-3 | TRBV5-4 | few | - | CASSLGARPSGTDTQYF | TGTGCCAGCAGCTTGGGTGCGCGGCCTTCTGGCACAGATACGCAGTATTTT
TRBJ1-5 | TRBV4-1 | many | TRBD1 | CASSRDRGENQPQHF | TGCGCCAGCAGCCGCGACAGGGGAGAGAATCAGCCCCAGCATTTT
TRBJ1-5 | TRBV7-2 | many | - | CASSFTRARPQHF | TGTGCCAGCAGCTTTACCAGGGCTAGGCCCCAGCATTTT
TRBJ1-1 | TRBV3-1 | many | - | CASSPSLGSTEAFF | TGTGCCAGCAGCCCTTCCTTAGGGAGCACTGAAGCTTTCTTT
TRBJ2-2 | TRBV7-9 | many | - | CASSPQGGELFF | TGTGCCAGCAGCCCCCAGGGCGGGGAGCTGTTTTTT
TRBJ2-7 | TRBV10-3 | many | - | CAIRTGRDNYEQYF | TGTGCCATCAGGACAGGGAGGGACAACTACGAGCAGTACTTC